The 8 T cell receptor beta chains below come from one sample, sequenced in a study of blood T cells in healthy people across ages. Then a second PCR, running about 7 to 11 cycles, was carried out with a sample-barcoded 5' primer and a J-beta primer mix. MiXCR, applied by TCRdb to the 5' RACE reads, yields one record per CDR3 protein. Of approximately 880,000 distinct CDR3 sequences in the sample, roughly 43% were seen once. Sequenced sample: blood. The receptors come from a man younger than 40 in good health.

This chain uses TRBV12-3 or TRBV12-4 with TRBJ2-2; a weak D match, TRBD1 (6 bases). V was shortened by 10 bases and J by 0 bases, with 12 bases between the two germline ends. CDR3 length equals 14 residues. The CDR3 region is CATPYRANTGELFF. CDR3 in DNA: TGTGCCACCCCTTACAGGGCGAACACCGGGGAGCTGTTTTTT.

This clonotype was recorded a few times. CDR3 residues: CASSQAVAGNYGYTF. CDR3 bases: TGTGCCAGCAGCCAAGCCGTCGCAGGGAACTATGGCTACACCTTC. The gene calls are TRBV4-2 and TRBJ1-2, with D possibly TRBD1 on 5 matching bases. Trimming removed 1 base from V and 2 bases from J, with 11 bases in between. The germline V gene encodes CDR1 LGHNA and CDR2 YNFKEQ. This CDR3 is 15 amino acids long.

This clonotype occurred once. The chain employs TRBV6-1 and TRBJ2-3; D remains ambiguous. Trimming removed 6 bases at V and 2 bases at J, with 9 bases between. There are 13 residues in the CDR3. The germline CDR1 and CDR2 sequences are MNHNS and SASEGT. The CDR3 DNA reads as TGTGCCAGCAGGAGACTCAACACAGATACGCAGTATTTT. Amino acids: CASRRLNTDTQYF.

This chain connects TRBV20-1 to TRBJ2-1, with TRBD2 identical over 13 bases. Germline-derived CDR1 and CDR2 are DFQATT and SNEGSKA (reference sequence). The CDR3 runs to 17 residues. V lost 1 base to trimming and J lost 2 bases; unmatched junction nucleotides: 5. The CDR3 sequence: CSARGTSGGEAYNEQFF. The DNA of the CDR3 is TGCAGTGCTAGAGGTACTAGCGGGGGGGAAGCCTACAATGAGCAGTTCTTC.

Notes on this clonotype: A much bigger clone sits one base away, suggesting this may be a read error. The genes are TRBV12-3 or TRBV12-4 and TRBJ2-4; perhaps TRBD2 as D (5 bases). V lost 5 bases and J lost 5, with 10 bases in between. The CDR3 contains 13 residues. CDR3 loop: CASSVSGENIQYF. CDR3 DNA sequence: TGTGCCAGCAGTGTTTCCGGGGAAAACATTCAGTACTTC.

This clonotype was counted many times. Here the CDR3 DNA reads TGTGCCAGCACCACACCCGGGACAGGGACCTACGAGCAGTACTTC. It codes for CASTTPGTGTYEQYF. The chain recombines TRBV25-1 with TRBJ2-7; TRBD1 matches at 9 bases. The CDR3 runs to 15 residues. CDR1 and CDR2 from the germline V gene are MGHDK and SYGVNS. With V trimmed by 7 bases and J by 2 bases, 9 bases remained unmatched.

The chain combines TRBV4-1 with TRBJ2-1, with D tentatively TRBD2 (6 bases). This CDR3 spans 16 amino acids. Germline V lookup: CDR1 MGHRA, CDR2 YSYEKL. V dropped 2 bases and J dropped 0 bases, with 11 bases sitting between them. The CDR3 protein is CASSQPGLVSYNEQFF. In DNA form, the CDR3 reads TGCGCCAGCAGCCAACCGGGACTCGTCTCCTACAATGAGCAGTTCTTC.

This clonotype turned up a few times. The J gene is TRBJ2-3, the V gene TRBV10-3, with D hard to call. The CDR3 extends over 16 amino acids. From germline, CDR1 is ENHRY and CDR2 SYGVKD. V was shortened by 6 bases and J by 0 bases, with 16 bases between the two germline ends. The CDR3 reads CAIRDGMAFSTDTQYF. DNA for the CDR3: TGTGCCATCAGAGATGGGATGGCCTTTAGCACAGATACGCAGTATTTT.